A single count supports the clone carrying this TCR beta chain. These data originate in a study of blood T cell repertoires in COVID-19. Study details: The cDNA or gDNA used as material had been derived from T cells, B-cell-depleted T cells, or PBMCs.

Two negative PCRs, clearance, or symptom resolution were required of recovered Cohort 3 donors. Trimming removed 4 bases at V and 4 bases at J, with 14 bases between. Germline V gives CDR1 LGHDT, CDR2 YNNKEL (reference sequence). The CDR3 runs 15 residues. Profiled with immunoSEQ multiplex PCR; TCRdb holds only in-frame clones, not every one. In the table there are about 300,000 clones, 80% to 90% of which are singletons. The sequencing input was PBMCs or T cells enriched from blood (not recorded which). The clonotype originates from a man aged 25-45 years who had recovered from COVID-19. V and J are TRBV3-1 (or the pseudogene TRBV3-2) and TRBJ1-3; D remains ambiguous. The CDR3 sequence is CASSPHDKTGNTIYF. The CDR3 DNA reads TGTGCCAGCAGCCCTCACGACAAGACGGGAAACACCATATATTTT.